What follows are 22 T cell receptor beta chains derived from one specimen sequenced in a study of blood T cell repertoires in COVID-19. Assay used: immunoSEQ multiplex PCR; TCRdb lists only in-frame clones, some missing. The sample shows 130,000 to 150,000 clones, about 87% of them seen only once. Sequenced input: peripheral blood. The receptors come from a man between 50 and 59 years old who had recovered from COVID-19.

This clone was picked up one time. The chain couples TRBV24-1 to TRBJ2-1; D ambiguous. The CDR3 is made up of 12 amino acids. Germline CDR1 and CDR2: KGHDR and SFDVKD. The V gene lost 1 base and the J gene lost 7 bases, with 4 bases spanning the gap. CDR3 in DNA: TGTGCCACCAGTGATTTCAGTAATGAGCAGTTCTTC. Residues: CATSDFSNEQFF.

The chain recombines TRBV15 with TRBJ1-4; no reliable D call. V was shortened by 8 bases and J by 3 bases, with 16 bases between the two germline ends. The CDR3 loop spans 15 amino acids. Per germline, CDR1 LNHNV and CDR2 YYDKDF (reference sequence). The CDR3 loop is CATSYGVTANEKLFF. The CDR3 DNA reads as TGTGCCACCTCCTACGGGGTCACGGCTAATGAAAAACTGTTTTTT.

The V gene is TRBV5-6, the J gene TRBJ2-7; the D gene is possibly TRBD1 (6 bases). This CDR3 is 16 amino acids long. V shed 0 bases and J shed 1 base, with 14 bases lying between them. CDR1 and CDR2 (germline): SGHDT, YYEEEE. As DNA, the CDR3 is TGTGCCAGCAGCTTGGGAGCAGGGGTACTATCCTACGAGCAGTACTTC. Translation: CASSLGAGVLSYEQYF.

The chain couples TRBV19 to TRBJ2-7; 9 positions agree with TRBD1. This CDR3 has 15 residues. Germline CDR1 reads LNHDA; CDR2 reads SQIVND (reference sequence). V lost 7 bases and J lost 5; bases outside the gene matches: 12. The CDR3 is CASNNPRDRADEQYF. CDR3 in DNA: TGTGCCAGTAACAATCCCCGGGACAGGGCCGACGAGCAGTACTTC.

This chain joins TRBV11-2 and TRBJ1-4; no clear D. Germline V gene lookup returns CDR1 SGHAT and CDR2 FQNNGV. The V and J ends lost 1 base and 0 bases respectively, with 12 bases between them. The CDR3 consists of 17 residues. CDR3 residues: CASSLVIPGATNEKLFF. As DNA, the CDR3 is TGTGCCAGCAGCTTAGTGATTCCGGGTGCAACTAATGAAAAACTGTTTTTT.

The chain is built from TRBV5-6 and TRBJ2-5, with TRBD2 matching 15 bases. V trimming: 5 bases; J trimming: 3 bases; junction bases outside the gene matches: 11. The CDR3 is 18 amino acids. Looked up from germline, CDR1 is SGHDT and CDR2 is YYEEEE. CDR3: CASSFGTSGGIGEETQYF. Written as DNA, the CDR3 is TGTGCCAGCAGTTTTGGGACTAGCGGGGGGATTGGGGAAGAGACCCAGTACTTC.

The V call is TRBV11-3, the J call TRBJ1-1; the D is unclear. The V gene's germline CDR1 is SGHNT and CDR2 YENEEA. Trimming shortened V by 3 bases and J by 1 base, and 6 bases separated the two germline ends. CDR3 size: 13 residues. CDR3 coding DNA: TGTGCCAGCAGCTTCGACACGAACACTGAAGCTTTCTTT. Encoded protein: CASSFDTNTEAFF.

V and J are TRBV5-6 and TRBJ2-1; D is unclear. Germline V gene sequence: CDR1 SGHDT, CDR2 YYEEEE. The CDR3 length is 12 residues. Deletions cut 7 bases from V and 0 bases from J, with 5 bases between. The CDR3 sequence: CASWSSYNEQFF. The CDR3 DNA reads as TGTGCCAGCTGGAGCTCCTACAATGAGCAGTTCTTC. Looking up the rest from reference TRBV5-6 and TRBJ2-1 gives the full variable domain: DAGVTQSPTHLIKTRGQQVTLRCSPKSGHDTVSWYQQALGQGPQFIFQYYEEEERQRGNFPDRFSGHQFPNYSSELNVNALLLGDSALYLCASWSSYNEQFFGPGTRLTVL.

This clone has more than one count but fewer than ten. The gene calls are TRBV18 and TRBJ1-1, with 7 bases matching TRBD1. V shed 3 bases, J shed 7 bases, and the junction held 14 bases outside the gene matches. The germline gives CDR1 KGHSH, CDR2 LQKENI. The CDR3 contains 16 residues. CDR3 residues: CASSPSPGQQGVEAFF. CDR3 sequence (DNA): TGTGCCAGCTCACCCTCGCCGGGACAGCAGGGGGTTGAAGCTTTCTTT.

This chain joins TRBV6-1 and TRBJ1-2; the D is unclear. Germline assignment: CDR1 MNHNS and CDR2 SASEGT. V was pared by 0 bases and J by 0 bases, with 11 bases between. CDR3 length: 16 residues. CDR3 nucleotides: TGTGCCAGCAGTGAAGCGGCGGGAGTGACTAACTATGGCTACACCTTC. Protein: CASSEAAGVTNYGYTF.

On this clone itself: This sample includes further DNA sequences coding for the same CDR3. V and J are TRBV6-1 and TRBJ2-7, with a weak D call TRBD1 (5 bases). The ends were cut back, 1 base at V and 0 bases at J, with 7 bases in the middle. Germline V gene lookup returns CDR1 MNHNS and CDR2 SASEGT. The CDR3 runs to 14 residues. The DNA of the CDR3 is TGTGCCAGCAGTGAAGGACAGAACTCCTACGAGCAGTACTTC. It specifies CASSEGQNSYEQYF.

The chain links TRBV5-6 to TRBJ2-1; tentative D call: TRBD2 (7 bases). Germline V gives CDR1 SGHDT, CDR2 YYEEEE. The V gene lost 1 base and the J gene lost 8 bases, with 16 bases spanning the gap. The CDR3 totals 15 residues. The CDR3 here is CASSLPGGTIDEQFF. In nucleotides, the CDR3 is TGTGCCAGCAGCTTGCCGGGGGGCACTATCGATGAGCAGTTCTTC. Drawing the rest from reference TRBV5-6 and TRBJ2-1, the complete variable domain is DAGVTQSPTHLIKTRGQQVTLRCSPKSGHDTVSWYQQALGQGPQFIFQYYEEEERQRGNFPDRFSGHQFPNYSSELNVNALLLGDSALYLCASSLPGGTIDEQFFGPGTRLTVL.

This clone occurred once. The genes are TRBV30 and TRBJ1-6, with TRBD1 matching 8 bases. CDR3 length: 14 residues. Trimming at V came to 7 bases and at J to 10 bases, leaving 12 bases not matched to a gene. Germline V gene data show CDR1 as GTSNPN and CDR2 as SVGIG (reference sequence). The CDR3 is CASSFETGVSPLHF. For the CDR3, the DNA is TGTGCCTCCTCTTTTGAGACAGGGGTCTCACCCCTCCACTTT.

This clone was observed a single time. The chain recombines TRBV4-3 with TRBJ1-2; 8 bases match TRBD1. The CDR3 has 15 amino acids. The trim removed 6 bases at V and 4 bases at J, leaving 10 bases unmatched. Germline V lookup: CDR1 LGHNA, CDR2 YSLEER. CDR3 DNA sequence: TGCGCCAGCAGTCCCGGGACAGGTTACCTCTATGGCTACACCTTC. Its translation: CASSPGTGYLYGYTF.

This chain links TRBV5-6 with TRBJ1-1; possibly TRBD1 for D (5 bases). V dropped 0 bases and J dropped 10 bases, with 19 bases sitting between them. Germline V gives CDR1 SGHDT, CDR2 YYEEEE. The CDR3 has 15 residues. In DNA, the CDR3 is TGTGCCAGCAGCTTGGACCCCGGGACTCTTCTAGGAGCTTTCTTT. Translation gives CASSLDPGTLLGAFF.

The chain uses TRBV6-5 and TRBJ1-5; perhaps TRBD1 as D (6 bases). Germline V gives CDR1 MNHEY, CDR2 SVGAGI. Trimming stripped 7 bases from V and 5 bases from J, with 18 bases between. The CDR3 is made up of 15 amino acids. CDR3 region: CASIQGGRGYQPQHF. Here the CDR3 DNA reads TGTGCCAGCATCCAAGGCGGCAGGGGATATCAGCCCCAGCATTTT.

In its sample, this clone was seen a few times. The rearrangement uses TRBV19 and TRBJ1-5, with D tentatively TRBD1 (5 bases). CDR1 and CDR2 (germline): LNHDA, SQIVND (reference sequence). V lost 3 bases to trimming and J lost 7 bases, with 19 bases between them. This CDR3 comprises 16 residues. The CDR3 DNA follows: TGTGCCAGTAGTATGTTGCAGGGTACCGCAGAGCAGCCCCAGCATTTT. It encodes CASSMLQGTAEQPQHF.

The rearrangement joins TRBV18 to TRBJ1-6; 7 nucleotides match TRBD1. The CDR3 is 14 amino acids. Germline CDR1 KGHSH, CDR2 LQKENI. J was trimmed by 6 bases and V by 5 bases; bases with no gene match: 4. The CDR3 DNA is TGTGCCAGCTCATCACAGGGGTCTAATTCACCCCTCCACTTT. It codes for CASSSQGSNSPLHF.

J is TRBJ2-2 and V is TRBV5-1; D may be TRBD1 (5 bases). This CDR3 is 16 amino acids long. Per germline, CDR1 SGHRS and CDR2 YFSETQ. V lost 4 bases to trimming and J lost 0 bases, with 13 bases between them. CDR3 DNA: TGCGCCAGCAGCCCCGGCAGGGCCGCGAACACCGGGGAGCTGTTTTTT. Translating it yields CASSPGRAANTGELFF.

The genes are TRBV7-3 and TRBJ2-6; TRBD1 matches at 9 bases. Unmatched junction bases numbered 10, after V lost 6 bases and J lost 1 base. This CDR3 region has 18 residues. Germline CDR1 reads SGHTA; CDR2 reads FQGTGA. The CDR3: CASSWTGTGLSGANVLTF. The CDR3 nucleotides are TGTGCCAGCAGTTGGACCGGGACAGGGTTATCTGGGGCCAACGTCCTGACTTTC.

The V call is TRBV19, the J call TRBJ2-2; 9 bases are a match to TRBD2. Trimming removed 5 bases from V and 6 bases from J; junction bases left unmatched: 7. This CDR3 has 15 amino acids. In germline, CDR1 is LNHDA, CDR2 SQIVND (reference sequence). The CDR3 DNA reads as TGTGCCAGTAGTTTGGCGCGGGGGGGGCCCGGGGAGCTGTTTTTT. As protein: CASSLARGGPGELFF.

This clone has only one observation. This sequence joins TRBV7-6 and TRBJ1-2, with a possible D match to TRBD1 (6 bases). The CDR3 length is 16 residues. CDR1 is SGHVS and CDR2 is FNYEAQ in the germline V gene. Trimming removed 4 bases from V and 3 bases from J, with 18 bases in between. The CDR3 DNA follows: TGTGCCAGCAGCTCAAAGGCTGCGGGGGCACACTATGGCTACACCTTC. Translating it yields CASSSKAAGAHYGYTF.